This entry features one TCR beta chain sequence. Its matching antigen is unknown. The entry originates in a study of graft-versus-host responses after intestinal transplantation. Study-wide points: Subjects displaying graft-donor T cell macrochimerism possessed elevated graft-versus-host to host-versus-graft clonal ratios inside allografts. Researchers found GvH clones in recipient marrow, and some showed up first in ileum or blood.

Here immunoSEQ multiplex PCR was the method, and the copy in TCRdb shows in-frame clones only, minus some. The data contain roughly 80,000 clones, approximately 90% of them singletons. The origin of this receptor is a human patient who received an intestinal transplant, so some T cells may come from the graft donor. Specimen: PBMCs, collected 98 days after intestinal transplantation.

The CDR3 here is CASSSRSTGYTF. CDR3 coding DNA: TGTGCCAGCAGTTCCCGATCTACTGGCTACACCTTC. This chain connects TRBV6-1 to TRBJ1-2; D uncertain. The CDR3 runs to 12 residues. Trimming removed 5 bases at V and 7 bases at J, with 11 bases between. The germline V gene has CDR1 MNHNS and CDR2 SASEGT.